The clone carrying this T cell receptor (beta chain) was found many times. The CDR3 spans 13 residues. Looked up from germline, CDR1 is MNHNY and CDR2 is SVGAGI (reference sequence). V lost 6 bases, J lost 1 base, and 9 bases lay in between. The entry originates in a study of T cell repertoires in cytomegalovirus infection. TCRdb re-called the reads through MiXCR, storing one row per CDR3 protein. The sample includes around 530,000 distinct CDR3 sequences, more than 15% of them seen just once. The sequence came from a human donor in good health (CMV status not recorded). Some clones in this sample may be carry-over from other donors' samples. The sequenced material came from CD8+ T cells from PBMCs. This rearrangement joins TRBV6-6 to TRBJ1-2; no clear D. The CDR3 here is CASRQILNYGYTF. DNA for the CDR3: TGTGCCAGCAGGCAGATACTTAACTATGGCTACACCTTC.